The 9 T cell receptor beta chains below all came from one sample that was sequenced in a study of T cells in localized non-small cell lung cancer. TCRdb's copy holds only in-frame clones and misses some; the assay was immunoSEQ multiplex PCR. The data show about 72,000 clones, around 84% seen once. The sequencing here drew on peripheral blood, taken before any cancer treatment. Receptor source: a female donor at least 60 years old with stage I lung adenocarcinoma.

This sequence joins TRBV2 and TRBJ2-5; D is ambiguous. Germline CDR1 SNHLY, CDR2 FYNNEI. The V end lost 8 bases, the J end lost 0 bases, and 13 bases lay between the germline ends. The CDR3 is 14 amino acids. CDR3 in DNA: TGTGCCAGCGGGCGCGAATTGTACCAAGAGACCCAGTACTTC. Translation: CASGRELYQETQYF. The variable domain in full, with the rest retrieved from reference TRBV2 and TRBJ2-5, is EPEVTQTPSHQVTQMGQEVILRCVPISNHLYFYWYRQILGQKVEFLVSFYNNEISEKSEIFDDQFSVERPDGSNFTLKIRSTKLEDSAMYFCASGRELYQETQYFGPGTRLLVL.

This clone was recorded once. The gene calls are TRBV28 and TRBJ2-7, with D perhaps TRBD1 (5 bases). The CDR3 has 15 amino acids. The ends were cut back, 1 base at V and 4 bases at J, with 14 bases in the middle. Germline V gene sequence: CDR1 MDHEN, CDR2 SYDVKM. This CDR3 reads CASSLLKGLGYEQYF. The CDR3 region has the DNA TGTGCCAGCAGTTTATTAAAGGGGCTAGGTTACGAGCAGTACTTC.

The chain carries TRBV19 and TRBJ2-5; possibly TRBD1 for D (5 bases). Per the germline V gene, CDR1 is LNHDA and CDR2 is SQIVND (reference sequence). The germline V and J ends were trimmed by 1 base and 4 bases, with 13 bases remaining between them. The CDR3 length is 15 residues. In nucleotides, the CDR3 is TGTGCCAGTAGTATAGGTGGGGCCGTAGGAGAGACCCAGTACTTC. Amino acids: CASSIGGAVGETQYF.

The V gene is TRBV5-8, the J gene TRBJ2-5, with 10 bases aligning to TRBD2. CDR3 length: 15 amino acids. Trimming took 2 bases from V and 5 from J; bases not matched to a gene: 6. Looked up from germline, CDR1 is SGHTS and CDR2 is YDEGEE. The CDR3 spells CASSFKRGGWETQYF. Written as DNA, the CDR3 is TGTGCCAGCAGCTTTAAGCGGGGGGGCTGGGAGACCCAGTACTTC.

The V gene is TRBV5-1, the J gene TRBJ2-3, with 11 nucleotides matching TRBD2. The V gene's germline CDR1 is SGHRS and CDR2 YFSETQ. This CDR3 region has 16 residues. Trimming took 0 bases from V and 4 from J; bases not matched to a gene: 4. CDR3 DNA: TGCGCCAGCAGCTTGGGTTCTAGCGGGAGGCCAGATACGCAGTATTTT. It encodes CASSLGSSGRPDTQYF. Supplemented by reference TRBV5-1 and TRBJ2-3, the full variable domain reads KAGVTQTPRYLIKTRGQQVTLSCSPISGHRSVSWYQQTPGQGLQFLFEYFSETQRNKGNFPGRFSGRQFSNSRSEMNVSTLELGDSALYLCASSLGSSGRPDTQYFGPGTRLTVL.

The chain recombines TRBV5-4 with TRBJ1-6; D remains unclear. This CDR3 region has 12 residues. V lost 7 bases and J 10 bases, leaving 12 bases between the germline ends. From germline, CDR1 is SGHNT and CDR2 YYREEE (reference sequence). This CDR3 is CASGPPGSPLHF. In DNA form, the CDR3 reads TGTGCCAGCGGTCCCCCAGGCTCACCCCTCCACTTT.

This clone was observed a single time. This chain links TRBV19 with TRBJ2-6, with D perhaps matching TRBD2 (5 bases). V was trimmed by 1 base and J by 1 base, leaving 11 bases between them. The CDR3 is 17 amino acids. Germline V lookup: CDR1 LNHDA, CDR2 SQIVND (reference sequence). The CDR3 nucleotides read TGTGCCAGTAGTATAGGGGTAGGGAGTTCTGGGGCCAACGTCCTGACTTTC. Its protein product is CASSIGVGSSGANVLTF.

The chain employs TRBV6-6 and TRBJ1-4; maybe TRBD1 (6 bases). Germline V gives CDR1 MNHNY, CDR2 SVGAGI (reference sequence). V was clipped by 6 bases and J by 0 bases, with 11 bases between them. This CDR3 is 15 amino acids long. This chain's CDR3 is CASRKTGATNEKLFF. In DNA form, the CDR3 reads TGTGCCAGCAGAAAGACAGGCGCAACTAATGAAAAACTGTTTTTT.

The chain joins TRBV4-3 to TRBJ2-5; 9 nucleotides match TRBD1. Germline-derived CDR1 and CDR2 are LGHNA and YSLEER. Germline trimming cut 2 bases from V and 5 bases from J; bases unmatched to any gene: 9. The CDR3 has 16 amino acids. The CDR3 bases are TGCGCCAGCAGCCAATGGACAGGGGCATTGGGGGAGACCCAGTACTTC. Translating it yields CASSQWTGALGETQYF.